Below are 19 T cell receptor beta chains sequenced from a single sample in a study of blood T cells in healthy people across ages. Primers used in a second PCR of about 7 to 12 cycles were a sample-barcoded 5' primer and a J-beta primer mix. One entry per CDR3 protein, called by TCRdb with MiXCR from the 5' RACE reads. The sample includes approximately 580,000 distinct CDR3 sequences, approximately 25% seen only once; the top ten take just under 9%. This sample was shared with a second study, whose subject was T cells of mothers and their children.

Specimen: blood. Receptor source: a boy aged 5-17 years in good health.

Comment on this clonotype: A read error may account for a junction end that differs from germline. This chain joins TRBV3-1 and TRBJ1-1; 7 bases map to TRBD1. Looked up from germline, CDR1 is LGHDT and CDR2 is YNNKEL (reference sequence). The CDR3 has 15 residues. This CDR3 is CASGQTGATNTEAFF. The CDR3 DNA sequence: TGTGCCAGCGGCCAAACAGGGGCTACGAACACTGAAGCTTTCTTT.

The CDR3 region is CASSFAGSSYNEQFF. The CDR3 bases are TGTGCCAGCAGCTTCGCAGGGAGCTCCTACAATGAGCAGTTCTTC. The J gene is TRBJ2-1, the V gene TRBV7-2; D might be TRBD1 or TRBD2, each matching 5 bases. Germline V gives CDR1 SGHTA, CDR2 FQGNSA. V dropped 3 bases and J dropped 0 bases, with 9 bases sitting between them. This CDR3 region has 15 residues.

The chain is built from TRBV28 and TRBJ2-1; 8 nucleotides agree with TRBD2. V dropped 6 bases and J dropped 3; count of bases not matched to a gene: 13. The CDR3 is made up of 17 amino acids. CDR1 is MDHEN, CDR2 SYDVKM, per germline. The CDR3: CASSPPRSGGFYNEQFF. As DNA, the CDR3 is TGTGCCAGCAGCCCTCCCCGGAGCGGGGGATTCTACAATGAGCAGTTCTTC.

This chain links TRBV20-1 with TRBJ1-2; possible D gene TRBD1, 5 bases. CDR1 DFQATT and CDR2 SNEGSKA come from the germline V gene (reference sequence). V dropped 1 base and J dropped 10 bases, with 19 bases sitting between them. CDR3 size: 14 residues. In nucleotides, the CDR3 is TGCAGTGCTAGAGGATCCGGGACCCCTATGGCCTACACCTTC. This sequence encodes CSARGSGTPMAYTF.

V is TRBV16 and J is TRBJ2-5; a possible D gene is TRBD2 (6 bases). In germline, CDR1 is KGHSY, CDR2 FQNENV. The CDR3 totals 16 residues. V gave up 7 bases and J gave up 3 bases, with 21 bases separating them. CDR3 sequence (DNA): TGTGCCAGCACGCACTGGGAGGCGCACCTAAAAGAGACCCAGTACTTC. Encoded protein: CASTHWEAHLKETQYF.

This clonotype was seen ten or more times. The chain combines TRBV27 with TRBJ2-5; 8 positions match TRBD1. The J call may be faulty, since TRBJ2-7 better matches the DNA end. CDR1 MNHEY and CDR2 SMNVEV come from the germline V gene (reference sequence). CDR3 length equals 16 residues. The CDR3 protein is CASSSPTRQGNYEQYF. CDR3 bases: TGTGCCAGCAGTTCACCAACCCGACAGGGGAACTACGAGCAGTACTTC.

The V and J genes are TRBV4-2 and TRBJ2-2, with TRBD2 identical over 8 bases. This CDR3 comprises 17 residues. Germline CDR1 and CDR2: LGHNA and YNFKEQ. The ends lost 1 base at V and 4 bases at J; junction bases unmatched: 8. CDR3 in amino acids: CASSQAAGVISTGELFF. The CDR3 region has the DNA TGTGCCAGCAGCCAAGCAGCGGGAGTAATAAGCACCGGGGAGCTGTTTTTT.

This clonotype occurred many times. The chain couples TRBV3-1 to TRBJ2-3; D call uncertain. V was cut by 5 bases and J by 4 bases, with 10 bases left in between. This CDR3 spans 13 amino acids. The germline gives CDR1 LGHDT, CDR2 YNNKEL (reference sequence). CDR3 protein: CASSLRGADTQYF. In nucleotides, the CDR3 is TGTGCCAGCAGCTTAAGAGGAGCAGATACGCAGTATTTT.

This clonotype turned up a few times. The gene calls are TRBV28 and TRBJ1-2; 10 bases are a match to TRBD1. In germline, CDR1 is MDHEN, CDR2 SYDVKM. Losses at the gene ends were 6 bases for V and 5 bases for J; bases not matched to a gene: 15. The CDR3 loop spans 17 amino acids. The CDR3 loop is CASRSGTGVDALYGYTF. As DNA, the CDR3 is TGTGCCAGCAGGAGCGGGACAGGGGTCGACGCGCTGTATGGCTACACCTTC.

The V call is TRBV6-1, the J call TRBJ2-5; D is unresolved. Trimming took 4 bases from V and 3 from J, leaving 15 bases between them. The CDR3 has 15 residues. The germline CDR1 and CDR2 sequences are MNHNS and SASEGT. CDR3: CASSGSVRREETQYF. In DNA form, the CDR3 reads TGTGCCAGCAGTGGAAGCGTTCGCCGGGAAGAGACCCAGTACTTC.

The J gene is TRBJ1-4, the V gene TRBV12-3 or TRBV12-4, with a possible D match to TRBD1 (5 bases). Trimming stripped 5 bases from V and 5 bases from J, with 15 bases between. There are 15 residues in the CDR3. The CDR3 here is CASSQPQGGNEKLFF. CDR3 DNA: TGTGCCAGCAGTCAACCGCAGGGAGGGAATGAAAAACTGTTTTTT.

The chain couples TRBV28 to TRBJ1-2; D is undetermined. Trimming cost V 1 base and J 2 bases, with 8 bases left between them. The germline V gene encodes CDR1 MDHEN and CDR2 SYDVKM. The CDR3 is made up of 14 amino acids. The CDR3 is CASSLFGGNYGYTF. The CDR3 nucleotides are TGTGCCAGCAGTTTATTCGGCGGAAACTATGGCTACACCTTC.

The chain recombines TRBV5-6 with TRBJ2-5; a possible D gene is TRBD2 (5 bases). Germline-derived CDR1 and CDR2 are SGHDT and YYEEEE. The CDR3 has 14 amino acids. Trimming left V 0 bases short and J 9 bases short, with 15 bases between. CDR3 sequence (DNA): TGTGCCAGCAGCTTGGACACGTGGATGGAGGCCCAGTACTTC. It is translated as CASSLDTWMEAQYF.

This chain links TRBV9 with TRBJ2-5; D not certain. Trimming removed 3 bases from V and 13 bases from J, with 16 bases in between. This CDR3 comprises 12 residues. Germline V gene lookup returns CDR1 SGDLS and CDR2 YYNGEE. CDR3 nucleotide sequence: TGTGCCAGCAGCGGGATCTCTGAGGCCCGGTACTTC. This translates into CASSGISEARYF. Filled out from reference TRBV9 and TRBJ2-5, the complete variable domain reads DSGVTQTPKHLITATGQRVTLRCSPRSGDLSVYWYQQSLDQGLQFLIQYYNGEERAKGNILERFSAQQFPDLHSELNLSSLELGDSALYFCASSGISEARYFGPGTRLLVL.

This clonotype showed up just a few times. The rearrangement uses TRBV5-1 and TRBJ2-7, with D possibly TRBD1 on 6 matching bases. Germline lookup yields CDR1 SGHRS and CDR2 YFSETQ. V was pared by 4 bases and J by 4 bases, with 18 bases between. This CDR3 has 15 residues. The CDR3 nucleotides are TGCGCCAGCAGCCTGGGACACCGCGATCTTTACGAGCAGTACTTC. Translation: CASSLGHRDLYEQYF.

This clonotype occurred a few times. V usage is TRBV19 and J usage is TRBJ2-5; D unclear. In germline, CDR1 is LNHDA, CDR2 SQIVND (reference sequence). The ends were cut back, 1 base at V and 2 bases at J, with 8 bases in the middle. This CDR3 contains 14 residues. CDR3 protein: CASSIGGRQETQYF. The CDR3 DNA sequence: TGTGCCAGTAGTATAGGTGGCAGACAAGAGACCCAGTACTTC.

This clonotype was observed a handful of times. CDR3 bases: TGCAGCGTTGAAGAGCAGGGGGTAGCCAAAAACATTCAGTACTTC. Amino acid sequence: CSVEEQGVAKNIQYF. The chain joins TRBV29-1 to TRBJ2-4; 7 bases line up with TRBD1. The CDR3 is 15 amino acids. In germline, CDR1 is SQVTM, CDR2 ANQGSEA. The trim removed 0 bases at V and 0 bases at J, leaving 2 bases unmatched.

This clonotype was counted only a few times. The chain couples TRBV5-1 to TRBJ2-7; 12 nucleotides agree with TRBD1. V gave up 5 bases and J gave up 2 bases; unmatched junction bases: 11. The germline gives CDR1 SGHRS, CDR2 YFSETQ. The CDR3 sequence is 17 residues long. The DNA for the CDR3 is TGCGCCAGCAGGACCGGGACAGGGGGCCAAGTGGCCTACGAGCAGTACTTC. It specifies CASRTGTGGQVAYEQYF.

The CDR3 reads CASSGGGEGNQPQHF. The CDR3 nucleotides are TGTGCCAGCAGCGGAGGGGGCGAGGGCAATCAGCCCCAGCATTTT. The chain uses TRBV28 and TRBJ1-5; TRBD1 agrees at 7 bases. V shed 6 bases, J shed 2 bases, and the junction held 7 bases outside the gene matches. The CDR3 contains 15 residues. Germline loops: CDR1 MDHEN, CDR2 SYDVKM.